A selection of T cell receptor beta chains follows, all from one sample in a study of CD8 T cells in ankylosing spondylitis. From the 5' RACE reads, TCRdb called clonotypes with MiXCR, one entry per CDR3 protein. The sample includes approximately 150,000 distinct CDR3 sequences, 8.5% to 10% seen only once; the top ten take about 14%. The specimen was blood, either unsorted or a sorted T cell fraction (not recorded which). The origin of the receptors is a female donor with ankylosing spondylitis or in good health (not recorded which). The CDR3 runs from the conserved cysteine through the conserved F or W. A D gene is named only where the DNA matches it firmly. Only part of the rows carry a size: once, few, many, or a class if the clone is expanded.

>TRBJ2-1|NA|TRBV20-1|NA
CSAILHGTQYNEQFF
TGCAGTGCGATACTGCACGGGACTCAATACAATGAGCAGTTCTTC
>TRBJ2-5|NA|TRBV9|few
CASSVVGRKGETQYF
TGTGCCAGCAGCGTAGTGGGGCGGAAAGGAGAGACCCAGTACTTC
>TRBJ2-7|NA|TRBV9|NA
CASSVEGDLGEQYF
TGTGCCAGCAGCGTAGAAGGGGATTTGGGCGAGCAGTACTTC
>TRBJ2-3|TRBD2|TRBV4-1|NA
CASSLRVLAGEADTQYF
TGCGCCAGCAGCCTGAGGGTTCTAGCGGGGGAGGCAGATACGCAGTATTTT
>TRBJ2-7|NA|TRBV27|NA
CASSPGTHVPYEQYF
TGTGCCAGCAGTCCCGGGACCCACGTCCCCTACGAGCAGTACTTC
>TRBJ2-6|NA|TRBV25-1|few
CASGRDSMSGANVLTF
TGTGCCAGCGGGAGGGACAGCATGTCTGGGGCCAACGTCCTGACTTTC
>TRBJ2-2|NA|TRBV25-1|many
CASSVTTGELFF
TGTGCCAGCAGTGTAACAACCGGGGAGCTGTTTTTT
>TRBJ2-7|NA|TRBV10-3|NA
CAISESTAGYEQYF
TGTGCCATCAGTGAGTCGACTGCTGGCTACGAGCAGTACTTC
>TRBJ2-3|NA|TRBV7-9|many
CASSSSADTQYF
TGTGCCAGCAGCTCTAGTGCAGATACGCAGTATTTT
>TRBJ2-1|NA|TRBV5-1|NA
CASSFDRQGQFF
TGCGCCAGCAGCTTCGACCGACAAGGGCAGTTCTTC
>TRBJ2-1|NA|TRBV28|many
CASSLEGGGYNEQFF
TGTGCCAGCAGTTTAGAGGGAGGAGGGTACAATGAGCAGTTCTTC
>TRBJ2-7|NA|TRBV7-2|few
CASSLAYRDGSYEQYF
TGTGCCAGCAGCTTAGCCTACCGGGACGGGTCCTACGAGCAGTACTTC
>TRBJ1-2|TRBD1|TRBV5-1|few
CASSLEGQGSGYTF
TGCGCCAGCAGCTTGGAGGGACAGGGGTCTGGCTACACCTTC
>TRBJ2-7|NA|TRBV14|many
CASSQGGEQYF
TGTGCCAGCAGCCAGGGGGGCGAGCAGTACTTC
>TRBJ2-2|TRBD1|TRBV27|many
CASSLGTVIGELFF
TGTGCCAGCAGTTTAGGGACAGTCATCGGGGAGCTGTTTTTT
>TRBJ2-7|TRBD1|TRBV5-1|many
CASQQGAISYEQYF
TGCGCCAGTCAACAGGGGGCAATCTCCTACGAGCAGTACTTC
>TRBJ2-5|TRBD2|TRBV14|few
CASSQAGRGTQYF
TGTGCCAGCAGCCAAGCAGGGAGGGGGACCCAGTACTTC
>TRBJ1-1|NA|TRBV2|NA
CAGKTNTEAFF
TGTGCCGGGAAAACGAACACTGAAGCTTTCTTT
>TRBJ2-5|TRBD2|TRBV10-3|NA
CAISGGGQETQYF
TGTGCCATCAGCGGGGGAGGGCAAGAGACCCAGTACTTC
>TRBJ2-1|TRBD1|TRBV4-3|few
CASSQETYALGTEYNEQFF
TGCGCCAGCAGCCAAGAAACCTATGCCCTCGGGACAGAATACAATGAGCAGTTCTTC
>TRBJ2-2|NA|TRBV3-1|many
CASSQGVGTGELFF
TGTGCCAGCAGCCAAGGGGTAGGAACCGGGGAGCTGTTTTTT
>TRBJ2-1|NA|TRBV5-1|many
CASMLSSASYNEQFF
TGCGCCAGCATGCTCTCTAGCGCCTCCTACAATGAGCAGTTCTTC
>TRBJ2-7|NA|TRBV21-1|NA
CASSKGAGTSGRYEQYF
TGTGCCAGCAGCAAAGGGGCCGGGACTAGCGGGAGGTACGAGCAGTACTTC
>TRBJ2-3|TRBD1|TRBV10-2|NA
CASREDRGRLWDTQYF
TGCGCCAGCAGGGAGGACAGGGGGCGTCTTTGGGATACGCAGTATTTT
>TRBJ1-1|NA|TRBV15|few
CATSRKTPNTEAFF
TGTGCCACCAGCAGAAAAACACCGAACACTGAAGCTTTCTTT
>TRBJ2-1|TRBD2|TRBV11-2|many
CASSLASRLAGDAEQFF
TGTGCCAGCAGCTTAGCGTCGAGACTAGCGGGAGATGCTGAGCAGTTCTTC
>TRBJ1-5|NA|TRBV9|few
CASSAGGGKLQPQHF
TGTGCCAGCAGCGCGGGGGGGGGAAAGCTACAGCCCCAGCATTTT
>TRBJ2-3|NA|TRBV7-6|NA
CASSQSPGEGADTQYF
TGTGCCAGCAGCCAGAGCCCAGGGGAGGGTGCAGATACGCAGTATTTT
>TRBJ2-5|TRBD1|TRBV29-1|few
CSMIRDSQETQYF
TGCAGCATGATTCGGGACAGCCAAGAGACCCAGTACTTC
>TRBJ1-3|NA|TRBV4-3|many
CASSLGSADTIYF
TGCGCCAGCAGCCTGGGGAGTGCGGACACCATATATTTT
>TRBJ2-7|NA|TRBV7-2|few
CASSLALWGGEQYF
TGTGCCAGCAGCTTAGCGTTGTGGGGTGGCGAGCAGTACTTC
>TRBJ1-2|NA|TRBV5-1|NA
CASGTQGYYGYTF
TGCGCCAGCGGTACTCAGGGTTACTATGGCTACACCTTC
>TRBJ1-5|TRBD1|TRBV9|NA
CASSKGQKNQPQHF
TGTGCCAGCAGCAAGGGACAGAAAAATCAGCCCCAGCATTTT